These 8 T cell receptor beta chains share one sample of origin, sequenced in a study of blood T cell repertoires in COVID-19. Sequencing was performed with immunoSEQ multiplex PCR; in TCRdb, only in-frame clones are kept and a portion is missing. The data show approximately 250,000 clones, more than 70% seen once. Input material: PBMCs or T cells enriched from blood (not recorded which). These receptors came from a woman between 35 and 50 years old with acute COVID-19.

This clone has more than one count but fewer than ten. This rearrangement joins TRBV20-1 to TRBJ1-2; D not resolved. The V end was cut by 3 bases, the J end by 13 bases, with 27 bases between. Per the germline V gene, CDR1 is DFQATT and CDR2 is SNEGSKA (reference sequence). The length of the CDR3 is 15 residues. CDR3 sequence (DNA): TGCAGTGCTAGTCCTTACGACGGAAGGGAGGAGTGGACCACCTTC. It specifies CSASPYDGREEWTTF.

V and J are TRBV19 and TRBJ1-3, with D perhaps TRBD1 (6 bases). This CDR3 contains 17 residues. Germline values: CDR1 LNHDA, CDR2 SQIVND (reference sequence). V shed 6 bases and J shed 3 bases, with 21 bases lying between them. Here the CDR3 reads CASRAETIDRNGNTIYF. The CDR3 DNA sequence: TGTGCCAGTAGAGCAGAGACAATCGACAGGAATGGAAACACCATATATTTT.

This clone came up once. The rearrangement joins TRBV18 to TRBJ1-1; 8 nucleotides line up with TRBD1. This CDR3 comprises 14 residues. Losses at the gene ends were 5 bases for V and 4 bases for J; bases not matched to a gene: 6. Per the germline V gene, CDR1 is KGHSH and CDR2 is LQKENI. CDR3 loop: CASSLGQVSTEAFF. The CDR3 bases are TGTGCCAGCTCATTGGGACAGGTTAGCACTGAAGCTTTCTTT.

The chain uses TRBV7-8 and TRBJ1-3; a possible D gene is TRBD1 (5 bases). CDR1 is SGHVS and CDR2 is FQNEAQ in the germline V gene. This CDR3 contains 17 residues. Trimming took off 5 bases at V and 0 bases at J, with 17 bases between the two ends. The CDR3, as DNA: TGTGCCAGCAGCCGCGGAGGGGCCGTAAGCTCTGGAAACACCATATATTTT. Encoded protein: CASSRGGAVSSGNTIYF.

CDR3 in DNA: TGTGCCTGGAGTCTCAGGGTGAGCGGGGAGCTGTTTTTT. Encoded protein: CAWSLRVSGELFF. V gene TRBV30 combines with J gene TRBJ2-2; TRBD1 is a possible D gene (5 bases). Trimming removed 2 bases from V and 7 bases from J, with 11 bases in between. The CDR3 consists of 13 residues. Germline loops: CDR1 GTSNPN, CDR2 SVGIG (reference sequence). The variable domain in full, with the rest retrieved from reference TRBV30 and TRBJ2-2, is SQTIHQWPATLVQPVGSPLSLECTVEGTSNPNLYWYRQAAGRGLQLLFYSVGIGQISSEVPQNLSASRPQDRQFILSSKKLLLSDSGFYLCAWSLRVSGELFFGEGSRLTVL.

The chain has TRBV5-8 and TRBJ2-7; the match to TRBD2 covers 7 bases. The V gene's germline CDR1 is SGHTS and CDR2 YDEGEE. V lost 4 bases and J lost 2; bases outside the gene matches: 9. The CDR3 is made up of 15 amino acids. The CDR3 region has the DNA TGTGCCAGCAGCCTTCGGGAGGTTGCGCCCTACGAGCAGTACGTC. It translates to CASSLREVAPYEQYV.

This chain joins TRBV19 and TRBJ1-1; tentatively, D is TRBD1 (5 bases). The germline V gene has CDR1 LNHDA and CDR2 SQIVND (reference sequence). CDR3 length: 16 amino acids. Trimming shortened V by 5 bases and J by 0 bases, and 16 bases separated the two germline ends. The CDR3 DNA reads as TGTGCCAGTAGTCTAACCCTCAGGGTCATGAACACTGAAGCTTTCTTT. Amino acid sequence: CASSLTLRVMNTEAFF.

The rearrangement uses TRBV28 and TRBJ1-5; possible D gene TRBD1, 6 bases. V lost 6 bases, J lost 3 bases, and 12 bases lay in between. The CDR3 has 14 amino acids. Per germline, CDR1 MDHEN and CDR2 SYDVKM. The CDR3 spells CASRDYRANQPQHF. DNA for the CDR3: TGTGCCAGCAGAGATTACAGGGCCAATCAGCCCCAGCATTTT. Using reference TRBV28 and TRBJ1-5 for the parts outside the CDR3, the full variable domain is DVKVTQSSRYLVKRTGEKVFLECVQDMDHENMFWYRQDPGLGLRLIYFSYDVKMKEKGDIPEGYSVSREKKERFSLILESASTNQTSMYLCASRDYRANQPQHFGDGTRLSIL.